This entry features one T cell receptor beta chain sequence. What it binds is not known. The data were produced by immunoSEQ multiplex PCR, yet TCRdb's version contains in-frame clones alone and is incomplete. Of roughly 1,800,000 clones listed, about 95% are singletons. CD8 cells classed as naive were CD45RO-negative and positively selected for CCR7, excluding terminally differentiated effector memory CD45RA+ cells. These data belong to a study of shared clonotypes between healthy human individuals. General study findings and limits: Measured sharing among donors was expected to vary with sequencing depth. Among non-shared clonotypes, generation probabilities were lower than among those shared by all four donors.

This CDR3 spans 16 amino acids. Between the trimmed V and J ends, which lost 1 base and 7 bases, there was a span of 16 bases. Germline CDR1 LGHNA, CDR2 YSLEER. This chain links TRBV4-3 with TRBJ1-4; TRBD1 is a possible D gene (6 bases). Sequenced material: naive CD8+ T cells sorted from blood. The TCR sequence derives from a man younger than 30 in good health. The CDR3 DNA reads TGCGCCAGCAGCCAAGTTTGGGGGGCAGGGACTGAAAAACTGTTTTTT. Translation gives CASSQVWGAGTEKLFF.